These T cell receptor beta chains were read from a single sample in a study of blood T cell repertoires in COVID-19. The table came from immunoSEQ multiplex PCR; TCRdb's copy has only in-frame clones and leaves some out. The sample lists around 400,000 clones; roughly 92% were seen once. Sequencing was carried out using PBMCs or T cells enriched from blood (not recorded which). The source is a middle-aged woman who had been exposed to COVID-19. Both conserved end residues are part of each CDR3. The D gene is left open where the match is weak. The size field is filled for only some rows; it gives once, few, many or a size class.

D gene,J gene,V gene,clone size,CDR3 protein,CDR3 DNA
TRBD1,TRBJ1-1,TRBV29-1,-,CSTGTGAEGTEAFF,TGCAGCACGGGGACAGGGGCTGAGGGCACTGAAGCTTTCTTT
-,TRBJ1-2,TRBV3-1/TRBV3-2,-,CASSQRDYYTF,TGTGCCAGCAGCCAACGGGACTACTACACCTTC
-,TRBJ2-3,TRBV9,once,CASSPKGTFSTDTQYF,TGTGCCAGCAGCCCCAAGGGGACTTTTAGCACAGATACGCAGTATTTT
TRBD1,TRBJ2-3,TRBV27,-,CASSLVRTGGTDTQYF,TGTGCCAGCAGTTTGGTGAGGACAGGGGGGACAGATACGCAGTATTTT
-,TRBJ1-5,TRBV19,-,CAAGFQPQHF,TGTGCCGCGGGGTTCCAGCCCCAGCATTTT
-,TRBJ1-1,TRBV3-1/TRBV3-2,-,CASNVQGSNTEAFF,TGTGCCAGCAACGTACAGGGTTCGAACACTGAAGCTTTCTTT
-,TRBJ2-5,TRBV6-5,-,CAIRLAQETQYF,TGTGCCATTAGACTGGCCCAAGAGACCCAGTACTTC
-,TRBJ2-7,TRBV7-2,-,CASSFRSVQVTYEQYF,TGTGCCAGCAGCTTCCGCTCGGTCCAGGTAACCTACGAGCAGTACTTC
TRBD2,TRBJ2-7,TRBV3-1/TRBV3-2,-,CASSQPPLREGLEQYF,TGTGCCAGCAGCCAACCCCCCTTGCGGGAGGGCCTGGAGCAGTACTTC
-,TRBJ1-1,TRBV15,-,CATSLLTEAFF,TGTGCCACCAGCTTATTAACTGAAGCTTTCTTT
TRBD1,TRBJ1-5,TRBV27,-,CASSFGTGPNQPQHF,TGTGCCAGCAGTTTCGGGACAGGGCCCAATCAGCCCCAGCATTTT
TRBD1,TRBJ1-5,TRBV30,-,CAWSYGQGFHQPQHF,TGTGCCTGGAGTTACGGACAGGGCTTTCATCAGCCCCAGCATTTT
-,TRBJ2-1,TRBV24-1,-,CATSDEDRRSEQFF,TGTGCCACCAGTGACGAAGACAGGCGGAGTGAGCAGTTCTTC
TRBD1,TRBJ2-3,TRBV19,-,CASSIDRGQGSDTQYF,TGTGCCAGTAGTATAGATAGGGGACAGGGTTCAGATACGCAGTATTTT
-,TRBJ1-5,TRBV6-1,-,CASSETAGNQPQHF,TGTGCCAGCAGTGAGACGGCGGGCAATCAGCCCCAGCATTTT
-,TRBJ2-5,TRBV14,-,CASSQAQGAGWYRETQYF,TGTGCCAGCAGCCAGGCCCAAGGGGCGGGATGGTATCGGGAGACCCAGTACTTC
-,TRBJ1-3,TRBV7-2,-,CASSLVNRVRSGNTIYF,TGTGCCAGCAGCTTAGTGAACAGGGTCCGCTCTGGAAACACCATATATTTT
TRBD1,TRBJ2-1,TRBV19,-,CASSVLNPTGNEQFF,TGTGCCAGTAGTGTACTCAATCCGACAGGGAATGAGCAGTTCTTC
-,TRBJ1-2,TRBV18,once,CASSPMGTKGYTF,TGTGCCAGCTCACCAATGGGGACAAAAGGCTACACCTTC
-,TRBJ2-5,TRBV9,once,CASSTSDRSETQYF,TGTGCCAGCAGCACATCAGACAGGAGTGAGACCCAGTACTTC
TRBD1,TRBJ1-6,TRBV19,few,CATRQGEYNSPLHF,TGTGCCACCCGACAGGGGGAATATAATTCACCCCTCCACTTT
TRBD1,TRBJ1-1,TRBV19,-,CASSVTGGGTEAFF,TGTGCCAGTAGTGTGACAGGGGGAGGAACTGAAGCTTTCTTT
TRBD2,TRBJ2-1,TRBV6-5,-,CASTGTRGEQFF,TGTGCCAGCACCGGGACTAGGGGTGAGCAGTTCTTC
-,TRBJ1-2,TRBV6-5,once,CASSLELNYGYTF,TGTGCCAGCAGCTTGGAACTAAACTATGGCTACACCTTC
-,TRBJ1-6,TRBV7-2,-,CASSSQGNSPLHF,TGTGCCAGCAGCTCACAGGGAAATTCACCCCTCCACTTT
-,TRBJ2-3,TRBV18,-,CASSPATARDTQYF,TGTGCCAGCTCACCAGCAACTGCAAGAGATACGCAGTATTTT
TRBD1,TRBJ1-2,TRBV2,-,CASRTGGTGHGYTF,TGTGCCAGCCGCACGGGCGGGACAGGTCATGGCTACACCTTC
-,TRBJ2-1,TRBV3-1/TRBV3-2,-,CASSSRGTLYNEQFF,TGTGCCAGCAGCTCCAGGGGTACTTTGTACAATGAGCAGTTCTTC
TRBD2,TRBJ2-1,TRBV27,-,CASSGSGTRIYNEQFF,TGTGCCAGCAGCGGGTCCGGGACTAGAATCTACAATGAGCAGTTCTTC
-,TRBJ1-5,TRBV6-5,-,CASSYGRDSNQPQHF,TGTGCCAGCAGTTACGGGCGAGATAGCAATCAGCCCCAGCATTTT
-,TRBJ1-2,TRBV30,-,CAWSSERRIGNYGYTF,TGTGCCTGGAGTTCGGAGAGAAGAATCGGTAACTATGGCTACACCTTC
TRBD1,TRBJ2-7,TRBV30,-,CAWSRAPGTGTEQYF,TGTGCCTGGAGTAGGGCCCCCGGGACAGGGACCGAGCAGTACTTC
TRBD1,TRBJ1-1,TRBV19,-,CASSMQGGIGTMNTEAFF,TGTGCCAGTAGTATGCAAGGGGGCATCGGGACCATGAACACTGAAGCTTTCTTT
TRBD1,TRBJ2-7,TRBV19,-,CASSKGAFYEQYF,TGTGCCAGTAGTAAGGGGGCTTTCTACGAGCAGTACTTC
-,TRBJ1-2,TRBV5-8,-,CASSLIGVGYGYTF,TGTGCCAGCAGCTTGATCGGGGTCGGGTATGGCTACACCTTC
-,TRBJ1-1,TRBV11-2,-,CASSRDSLNTEAFF,TGTGCCAGCAGCCGCGACAGTCTGAACACTGAAGCTTTCTTT
-,TRBJ1-1,TRBV18,-,CASSPQAANTEAFF,TGTGCCAGCTCACCTCAGGCAGCGAACACTGAAGCTTTCTTT
-,TRBJ1-5,TRBV5-6,-,CASSLLGRSGGNQPQHF,TGTGCCAGCAGCCTCCTGGGTCGTTCAGGTGGAAATCAGCCCCAGCATTTT
-,TRBJ1-4,TRBV27,-,CASRLQINQQLFF,TGTGCCAGCAGATTACAGATCAACCAACAACTGTTTTTT
-,TRBJ2-6,TRBV5-6,-,CASRGVGANVLTF,TGTGCCAGCAGAGGGGTTGGGGCCAACGTCCTGACTTTC
TRBD2,TRBJ2-3,TRBV5-4,-,CASSLAGLAGARTDTQYF,TGTGCCAGCAGCTTGGCAGGACTAGCGGGAGCTCGCACAGATACGCAGTATTTT
TRBD1,TRBJ1-2,TRBV9,-,CASSVGRQGAVNYGYTF,TGTGCCAGCAGCGTAGGAAGACAGGGGGCCGTCAACTATGGCTACACCTTC
TRBD1,TRBJ1-1,TRBV19,-,CASSLRQGNTEAFF,TGTGCCAGTAGCCTCAGACAGGGGAACACTGAAGCTTTCTTT
-,TRBJ1-3,TRBV18,-,CASSLKQSSSGNTIYF,TGTGCCAGCTCACTCAAGCAATCCTCCTCTGGAAACACCATATATTTT
-,TRBJ1-2,TRBV2,few,CASSSTSPLRYTF,TGTGCCAGCAGCTCCACATCGCCCTTGCGCTACACCTTC
-,TRBJ2-1,TRBV7-8,-,CASSLGLAGGDNEQFF,TGTGCCAGCAGCTTAGGTCTCGCCGGCGGGGACAATGAGCAGTTCTTC
TRBD1,TRBJ1-6,TRBV14,-,CASSSTGTANSPLHF,TGTGCCAGCAGCTCGACCGGGACAGCTAATTCACCCCTCCACTTT
-,TRBJ1-4,TRBV29-1,-,CSVEDPSGNEKLFF,TGCAGCGTTGAAGATCCCAGTGGTAATGAAAAACTGTTTTTT
TRBD1,TRBJ2-1,TRBV27,-,CASRWGQYNEQFF,TGTGCCAGCAGGTGGGGACAGTACAATGAGCAGTTCTTC
TRBD1,TRBJ1-5,TRBV2,-,CASRRTGGNSNQPQHF,TGTGCCAGCAGACGGACAGGGGGCAATAGCAATCAGCCCCAGCATTTT